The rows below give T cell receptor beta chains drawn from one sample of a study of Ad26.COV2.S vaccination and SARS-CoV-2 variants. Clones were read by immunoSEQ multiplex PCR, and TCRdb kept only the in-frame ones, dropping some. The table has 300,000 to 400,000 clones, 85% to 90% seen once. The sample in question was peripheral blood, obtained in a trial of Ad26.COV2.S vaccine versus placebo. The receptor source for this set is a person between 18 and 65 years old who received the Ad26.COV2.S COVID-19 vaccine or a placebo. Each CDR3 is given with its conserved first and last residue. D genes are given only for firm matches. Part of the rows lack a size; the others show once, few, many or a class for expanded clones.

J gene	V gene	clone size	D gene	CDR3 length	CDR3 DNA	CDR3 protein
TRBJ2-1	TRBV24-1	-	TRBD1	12	TGTGCCACGGCCGGGACAGGGCATGAGCAGTTCTTC	CATAGTGHEQFF
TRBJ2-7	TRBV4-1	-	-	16	TGCGCCAGCAGCCAGCTACCTAGCGTTTTCCTCTACGAGCAGTACTTC	CASSQLPSVFLYEQYF
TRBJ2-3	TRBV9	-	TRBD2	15	TGTGCCAGCAGCGTATCTGCTCTAGCGGGGGATACGCAGTATTTT	CASSVSALAGDTQYF
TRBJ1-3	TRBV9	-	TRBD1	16	TGTGCCAGCAGCGTAGGGACAGGGGGCGACGGAAACACCATATATTTT	CASSVGTGGDGNTIYF
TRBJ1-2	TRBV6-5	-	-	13	TGTGCCAGCAGCCACGACAGTAACTATGGCTACACCTTC	CASSHDSNYGYTF
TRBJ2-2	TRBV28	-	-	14	TGTGCCAGCAGTTTGGCGGGAAACACCGGGGAGCTGTTTTTT	CASSLAGNTGELFF
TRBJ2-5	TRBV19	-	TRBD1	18	TGTGCCAGTAGTATGTTTCCCTCCGGGACAGAGGGCAGTGAGACCCAGTACTTC	CASSMFPSGTEGSETQYF
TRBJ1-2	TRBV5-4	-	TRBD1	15	TGTGCCAGCAGCCATCGGACAGGGGGACACTATGGCTACACCTTC	CASSHRTGGHYGYTF
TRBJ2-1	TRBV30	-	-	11	TGTGCCTGGAGTGTACGAAGGGAGCAGTTCTTC	CAWSVRREQFF
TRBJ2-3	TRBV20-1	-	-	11	TGCAGTGCAAGAAGACCGGATACGCAGTATTTT	CSARRPDTQYF
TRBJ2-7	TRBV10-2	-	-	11	TGCGCCAGCTCGGACAGCTACGAGCAGTACTTC	CASSDSYEQYF
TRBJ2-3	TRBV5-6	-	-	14	TGTGCCAGCAGCCCCCGACAGGACACAGATACGCAGTATTTT	CASSPRQDTDTQYF
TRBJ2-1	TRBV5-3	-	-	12	TGTGCCAGAAGTTACGAACACCGTCGGCAGTTCTTC	CARSYEHRRQFF
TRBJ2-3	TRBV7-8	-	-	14	TGTGCCAGCAGCTCACTAGACAGCACAGATACGCAGTATTTT	CASSSLDSTDTQYF
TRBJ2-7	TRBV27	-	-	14	TGTGCCAGCAGTCGGGACTCTCTCTCCTACGAGCAGTACTTC	CASSRDSLSYEQYF
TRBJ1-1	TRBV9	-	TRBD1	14	TGTGCCAGCAGCCCTGGGACAGGGCACACTGAAGCTTTCTTT	CASSPGTGHTEAFF
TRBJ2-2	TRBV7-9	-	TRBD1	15	TGTGCCAGCAGCTTTGTACAGGGGATCACCGGGGAGCTGTTTTTT	CASSFVQGITGELFF
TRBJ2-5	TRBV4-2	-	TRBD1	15	TGTGCCAGCAGCCAAGGGTCAGGGGGCGCAAAGACCCAGTACTTC	CASSQGSGGAKTQYF
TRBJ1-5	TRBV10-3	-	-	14	TGTGCCATCAGTGAGGACCCTTCAGGTCAGCCCCAGCATTTT	CAISEDPSGQPQHF
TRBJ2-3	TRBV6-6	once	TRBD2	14	TGTGCCAGCAGGCGAGCGGGGGAGGTCGATACGCAGTATTTT	CASRRAGEVDTQYF
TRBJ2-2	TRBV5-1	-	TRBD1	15	TGCGCCAGCAGCTCGGGACAGGGCAACACCGGGGAGCTGTTTTTT	CASSSGQGNTGELFF
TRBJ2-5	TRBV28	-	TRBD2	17	TGTGCCAGCAGTTTCCTCTCGGTAGCGGGAACGCAAGAGACCCAGTACTTC	CASSFLSVAGTQETQYF
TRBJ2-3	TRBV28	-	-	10	TGTGCCAGCAGTGTAAACACGCAGTATTTT	CASSVNTQYF
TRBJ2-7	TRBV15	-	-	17	TGTGCCACCAGCAGAGATGGGGGGAGGACTGAGACCTACGAGCAGTACTTC	CATSRDGGRTETYEQYF
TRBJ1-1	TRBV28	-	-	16	TGTGCCAGCAGTTTTCCAGGGACGGGTCAGAATACTGAAGCTTTCTTT	CASSFPGTGQNTEAFF
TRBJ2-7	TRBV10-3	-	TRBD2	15	TGTGCCATCAGTGAGGGACTAGCGGGAGGGTACGAGCAGTACTTC	CAISEGLAGGYEQYF
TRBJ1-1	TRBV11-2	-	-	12	TGTGCCAGCAGCTTATCGGATCTTGAAGCTTTCTTT	CASSLSDLEAFF
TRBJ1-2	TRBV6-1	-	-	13	TGTGCCAGCAGTGAAAGGACAGAACAAGGCTACACCTTC	CASSERTEQGYTF
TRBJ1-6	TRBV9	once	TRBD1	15	TGTGCCAGCAGCCCAGAGGGACAGGATAATTCACCCCTCCACTTT	CASSPEGQDNSPLHF
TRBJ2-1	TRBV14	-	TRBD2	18	TGTGCCAGCAGCCAAGATCTGCTAGCGGGAGATTATGGGAATGAGCAGTTCTTC	CASSQDLLAGDYGNEQFF
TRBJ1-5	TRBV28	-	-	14	TGTGCCAGCAGTTTCAGGGGCTCGGGTCAGCCCCAGCATTTT	CASSFRGSGQPQHF
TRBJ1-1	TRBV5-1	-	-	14	TGCGCCAGCAGCAAGGACGATCCCAACACTGAAGCTTTCTTT	CASSKDDPNTEAFF
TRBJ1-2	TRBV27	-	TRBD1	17	TGTGCCAGCAGTCCGCGGGGACAGGGAACCTCTAACTATGGCTACACCTTC	CASSPRGQGTSNYGYTF
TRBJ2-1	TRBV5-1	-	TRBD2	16	TGCGCCAGCAGCCCGGGGGGGATACGCTCTATCAAAGAGCAGTTCTTC	CASSPGGIRSIKEQFF
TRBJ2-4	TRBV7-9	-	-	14	TGTGCCAGCAGCTTAGAGGGGGGGCAAAACATTCAGTACTTC	CASSLEGGQNIQYF
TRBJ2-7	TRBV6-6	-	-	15	TGTGCCAGCAGCGCCAGGACGGAGGAGAGGGGGGAGCAGTACTTC	CASSARTEERGEQYF
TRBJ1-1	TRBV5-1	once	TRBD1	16	TGCGCCAGCAGCTTGAAGGGACAGACGTTGAACACTGAAGCTTTCTTT	CASSLKGQTLNTEAFF
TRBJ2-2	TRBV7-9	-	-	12	TGTGCCAGCAGCTTTCCTGCCGGGGAGCTGTTTTTT	CASSFPAGELFF
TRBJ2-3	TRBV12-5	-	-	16	TGTGCTAGTGGTTTGTTCACTCTGGGGAGCACAGATACGCAGTATTTT	CASGLFTLGSTDTQYF
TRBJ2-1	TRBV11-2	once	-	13	TGTGCCAGCAGCTTAGATCAGGTGGGAGTGCAGTTCTTC	CASSLDQVGVQFF
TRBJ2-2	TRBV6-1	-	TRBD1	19	TGTGCCAGCAGTGAACCTCGGACAGGGAGGTTCCCTAACACCGGGGAGCTGTTTTTT	CASSEPRTGRFPNTGELFF
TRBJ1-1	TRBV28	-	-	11	TGTGCCAGCAGTTGGACCGCGGGCGCTTTCTTT	CASSWTAGAFF
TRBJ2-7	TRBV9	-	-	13	TGTGCCAGCAGCGAGGACCCACACGGGGAGCAGTACTTC	CASSEDPHGEQYF
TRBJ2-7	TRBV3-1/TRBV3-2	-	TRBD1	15	TGTGCCAGCAGCCTAAGGACAGGCGCTTCCTACGAGCAGTACTTC	CASSLRTGASYEQYF
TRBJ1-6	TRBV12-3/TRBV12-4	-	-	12	TGTGCCAGCAGTTTACCTAATTCACCCCTCCACTTT	CASSLPNSPLHF
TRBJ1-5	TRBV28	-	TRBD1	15	TGTGCCAGCAGTCCCCGCGGGACAGGGTTTCAGCCCCAGCATTTT	CASSPRGTGFQPQHF
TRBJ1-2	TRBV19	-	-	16	TGTGCCAGTAGTCTTCTCCCCGGGGTCCCTAACTATGGCTACACCTTC	CASSLLPGVPNYGYTF
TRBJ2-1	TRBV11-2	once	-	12	TGTGCCAGCAGCTCCCTGTCTAATGAGCAGTTCTTC	CASSSLSNEQFF
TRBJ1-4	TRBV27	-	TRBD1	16	TGTGCCAGCAGTTCAACCACGAGGGGGCTCGTTGAAAAACTGTTTTTT	CASSSTTRGLVEKLFF